The 3 T cell receptor beta chains below come from one sample, sequenced in a study of T cells expressing NK-cell markers. TCRdb re-called the 5' RACE reads; every CDR3 protein appears as one record, without DNA. The sample totals roughly 110,000 distinct CDR3 sequences. Specimen: blood T cells: a sorted CD56 or NKG2C T cell subset, CD4+ or CD8+ T cells, or bulk PBMC T cells (not recorded which). The receptors shown here come from a woman between 18 and 69 years old in good health.

This chain joins TRBV7-9 and TRBJ2-7; TCRdb proposes TRBD2, but this gene call is untestable without DNA. Per the germline V gene, CDR1 is SEHNR and CDR2 is FQNEAQ (reference sequence). This CDR3 is built from 13 residues. The CDR3 sequence is CASLRESSYEQYF.

The V gene is TRBV20-1, the J gene TRBJ2-1; without DNA, the TCRdb call of TRBD2 cannot be checked. This CDR3 is 14 amino acids long. Per germline, CDR1 DFQATT and CDR2 SNEGSKA (reference sequence). CDR3 protein: CSARALGPRNEQFF.

The rearrangement joins TRBV13 to TRBJ2-3. This CDR3 spans 17 amino acids. Germline CDR1 PRHDT, CDR2 FYEKMQ (reference sequence). This CDR3 reads CASSLGHQAVTTDTQYF.